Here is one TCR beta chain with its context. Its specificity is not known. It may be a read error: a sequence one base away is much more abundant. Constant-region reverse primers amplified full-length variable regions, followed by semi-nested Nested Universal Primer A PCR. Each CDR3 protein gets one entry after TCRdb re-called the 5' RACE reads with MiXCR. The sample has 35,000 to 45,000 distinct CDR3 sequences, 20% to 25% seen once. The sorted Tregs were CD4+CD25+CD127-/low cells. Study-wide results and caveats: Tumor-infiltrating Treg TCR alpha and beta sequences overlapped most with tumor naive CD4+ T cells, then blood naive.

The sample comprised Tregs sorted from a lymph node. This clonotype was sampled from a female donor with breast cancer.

The CDR3 coding sequence is TGCGGCGTTGGGGGAACCTCCTACGAGCAGTACTTC. Its translation: CGVGGTSYEQYF. The chain has TRBV29-1 and TRBJ2-7, with D perhaps given as TRBD1 or TRBD2 (5 bases each). The CDR3 is made up of 12 amino acids. Germline CDR1 SQVTM, CDR2 ANQGSEA.